This TCR beta chain was obtained from a study of T cell responses to AZD1222 COVID-19 vaccine. Study findings and constraints: The study reported that nearly half of spike-specific TCRs target unmutated variant regions.

The CDR3 runs 14 residues. The germline V and J ends were trimmed by 0 bases and 1 base, with 6 bases remaining between them. Germline V gene sequence: CDR1 LGHDT, CDR2 YNNKEL (reference sequence). For this clone: The antigen remains undetermined.

Using immunoSEQ multiplex PCR, the repertoire was profiled, and TCRdb retains in-frame clones only, with some absent. This repertoire shows 150,000 or so clones, about 91% found once; its top ten account for 1.9%. The V gene is TRBV3-1 (or the pseudogene TRBV3-2), the J gene TRBJ1-1; D call uncertain. The sample here was peripheral blood, taken on day 0 of AZD1222 vaccination. The receptor comes from an adult in good health. The CDR3 here is CASSQDGENTEAFF. For the CDR3, the DNA is TGTGCCAGCAGCCAAGATGGGGAGAACACTGAAGCTTTCTTT.